This entry concerns a single TCR beta chain. The antigen it binds to is not known. The junction and the germline gene differ at one end; a read error may be behind it. This sample stems from a study of Ad26.COV2.S vaccination and SARS-CoV-2 variants (TCRdb year 2021). Concerning the study at large: Donors in the vaccine arm were drawn from COV1001, a multicentre, randomized, double-blind, placebo-controlled phase I-IIa trial testing Ad26.COV2.S in healthy adults. Blinding of investigators to trial group allocation was maintained during experiments and outcome assessment. TCRbeta repertoire sequencing was used to assess the specificity and breadth of SARS-CoV-2-reactive T cell receptors after Ad26.COV2.S vaccination. Trial participants were randomized into five groups of five: low-dose or high-dose Ad26.COV2.S given once or twice, or placebo on both occasions. Dosing of Ad26.COV2.S was intramuscular, at either 5x10^10 or 1x10^11 viral particles, delivered as one shot or as two shots spaced 56 days apart. A total of 32 samples were included in the TCR-sequenced set, comprising around 19 Ad26.COV2.S vaccine recipients, 5 placebo recipients and 8 SARS-CoV-2 convalescent individuals. Here is what the overall study found, with its caveats: The authors noted that the TCR breadth and depth analyses may have underestimated total T cell responses. Higher spike-specific TCR breadth was observed in Ad26.COV2.S recipients than in placebo recipients (P = 0.0014). The study lacked the statistical power to compare responses across vaccine doses or regimens. Vaccine and placebo recipients had similar non-spike TCR breadth, a finding consistent with the vaccine containing only spike. After vaccination, spike-specific CD8+ and CD4+ T cell responses were reported to show substantial breadth.

TCRbeta CDR3 regions were sequenced with the immunoSEQ Assay. After extraction, genomic DNA underwent amplification by bias-controlled multiplex PCR, followed by high-throughput sequencing. The study's own analysis went as follows. To quantify the absolute abundance of each unique TCRbeta CDR3 region, sequences were collapsed and filtered. Usable DNA was measured by amplifying reference genes present in all nucleated cells, and TCRbeta template counts were normalized to that usable DNA to estimate T cell fraction. Repertoire TCRs were annotated as SARS-CoV-2-specific when V gene, CDR3 amino acid sequence and J gene were exactly matched to a known reactive TCR set. The reference SARS-CoV-2 TCR set was obtained from MIRA and was filtered for enrichment in COVID-19-positive ImmuneCODE repertoires, whereby public or cross-reactive TCRs were removed. Using the MIRA antigens, annotated TCRs were further analysed by specific ORF or by position within an ORF. Breadth was defined as the number of annotated unique rearrangements divided by the total number of unique productive rearrangements, and depth was defined as the summed frequency of the annotated unique rearrangements. Two-sided Wilcoxon rank-sum tests were used to compare TCR breadth between groups. This is the immuneACCESS table as TCRdb keeps it, with only in-frame sequences that have V and J called. A part of the clones is gone; compared with another copy, unresolved V genes explain less than half, and the rest is unexplained. V, J and clone size are those of that table, while D and trimming were read from the DNA. This sample lists about 680,000 clones; more than 80% were detected once. The ten largest clonotypes hold about 1.5% of the sample.

In the paper's terms, the treatment or condition label means: roughly 18 received Ad26.COV2.S at low or high dose, single or two shots; several received placebo; per-sample allocation not given. For vaccine and placebo recipients, repertoires were sequenced using samples collected on day 63 after the first injection. In Cohort 1b, 25 adults aged 18-55 years were enrolled at a single site in Boston, USA, between 29 July and 7 August 2020. As a vaccine, Ad26.COV2.S was a replication-incompetent adenovirus type 26 vector that expressed a prefusion-stabilized SARS-CoV-2 spike protein derived from the original Wuhan strain. The CDR3 spans 13 residues, from the cysteine through the phenylalanine. CDR3 DNA is the only sequence kept; it has 39 bases, read in frame from the first base. The germline V gene gives CDR1 as MNHEY and CDR2 as SVGEGT.

The receptor was derived from a person between 18 and 65 years old who received the Ad26.COV2.S COVID-19 vaccine or a placebo. The specimen comprised peripheral blood, sampled in a trial of Ad26.COV2.S vaccine versus placebo. The rearranged chain carries TRBV6-2 or TRBV6-3 and TRBJ1-2, with 9 junctional bases fitting TRBD1. The DNA sequence is TGTGCCAGCAGTTACCCAGGAGGGGACAGGGAACACTTC. Protein translation: CASSYPGGDREHF.